This T cell receptor (beta chain) was observed in a study of PD-1 blockade in classical Hodgkin lymphoma. Study information: Intravenous infusions of nivolumab 3 mg/kg reached patients every 2 weeks.

Here immunoSEQ multiplex PCR was the method, and the copy in TCRdb shows in-frame clones only, minus some. The sample carries about 20,000 clones, 84% recorded once. Time point indicated: cycle 4 day 1 (C4D1), after more than 5 weeks of nivolumab. No patient escaped relapse after autologous stem cell transplantation, and brentuximab vedotin exposure varied. Negative selection with magnets was how CD8+ T cells were isolated from the thawed PBMCs. Looked up from germline, CDR1 is MNHEY and CDR2 is SMNVEV (reference sequence). Trimming stripped 0 bases from V and 2 bases from J, with 2 bases between. This CDR3 has 13 residues.

This receptor was taken from a human donor with classical Hodgkin lymphoma. The sequences come from CD8+ T cells from blood, collected before the fourth cycle of nivolumab. The chain uses TRBV27 and TRBJ1-5, with D unclear. CDR3 sequence (DNA): TGTGCCAGCAGTTTATCGGGCAATCAGCCCCAGCATTTT. Its protein is CASSLSGNQPQHF.